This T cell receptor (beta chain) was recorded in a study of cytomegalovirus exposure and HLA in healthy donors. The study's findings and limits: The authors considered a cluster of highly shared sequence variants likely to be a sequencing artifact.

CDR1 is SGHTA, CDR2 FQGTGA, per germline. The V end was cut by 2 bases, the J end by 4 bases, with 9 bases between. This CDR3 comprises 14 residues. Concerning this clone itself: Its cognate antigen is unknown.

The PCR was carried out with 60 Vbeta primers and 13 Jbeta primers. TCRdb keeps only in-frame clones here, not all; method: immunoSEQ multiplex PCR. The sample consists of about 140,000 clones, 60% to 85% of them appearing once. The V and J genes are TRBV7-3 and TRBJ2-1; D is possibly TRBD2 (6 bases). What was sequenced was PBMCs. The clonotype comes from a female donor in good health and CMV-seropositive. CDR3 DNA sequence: TGTGCCAGCAGCTTATGGGGGGTTTACAATGAGCAGTTCTTC. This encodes CASSLWGVYNEQFF.